These 14 T cell receptor beta chains were all obtained from the same sample, sequenced in a study of blood T cell repertoires in COVID-19. Profiled with immunoSEQ multiplex PCR; TCRdb holds only in-frame clones, not every one. The sample yields 310,000 or so clones, about 89% seen once. Specimen: PBMCs or T cells enriched from blood (not recorded which). All receptors derive from a woman between 40 and 55 years old who had recovered from COVID-19.

The J gene is TRBJ2-2, the V gene TRBV11-2, with D uncertain. The germline gives CDR1 SGHAT, CDR2 FQNNGV. With 6 bases removed from V and 7 bases from J, the gap between germline ends came to 12 bases. The CDR3 runs to 13 residues. CDR3 DNA: TGTGCCAGCAGGCCCCAGAATCACGGGGAGCTGTTTTTT. This gives the protein CASRPQNHGELFF.

The chain links TRBV2 to TRBJ1-5; 7 nucleotides agree with TRBD1. In germline, CDR1 is SNHLY, CDR2 FYNNEI. The CDR3 length is 13 residues. V was pared by 8 bases and J by 3 bases, with 4 bases of the junction left unmatched. This chain's CDR3 is CASGGQPNQPQHF. The DNA for the CDR3 is TGTGCCAGCGGGGGACAGCCCAATCAGCCCCAGCATTTT.

The V and J genes are TRBV3-1 (or the pseudogene TRBV3-2) and TRBJ1-1, with 7 bases identical to TRBD1. CDR1 and CDR2 (germline): LGHDT, YNNKEL (reference sequence). The CDR3 length is 14 residues. V shed 5 bases, J shed 1 base, and the junction held 4 bases outside the gene matches. CDR3 sequence: CASSARQGNTEAFF. The CDR3 nucleotides are TGTGCCAGCAGCGCCCGACAGGGGAACACTGAAGCTTTCTTT.

The gene calls are TRBV7-9 and TRBJ1-2; no clear D. Trimming shortened V by 0 bases and J by 6 bases, and 8 bases separated the two germline ends. CDR1 and CDR2 (germline): SEHNR, FQNEAQ (reference sequence). CDR3 size: 13 residues. The CDR3, as DNA: TGTGCCAGCAGCTTAGCGACCGGGGATGGCTACACCTTC. It is translated as CASSLATGDGYTF.

The chain links TRBV29-1 to TRBJ1-4; D is undetermined. Germline CDR1 SQVTM, CDR2 ANQGSEA. V was clipped by 7 bases and J by 0 bases, with 15 bases between them. This CDR3 has 15 amino acids. The CDR3 sequence is CSASLFSATNEKLFF. CDR3 nucleotides: TGCAGCGCCAGTTTATTCAGTGCAACTAATGAAAAACTGTTTTTT.

The rearrangement joins TRBV4-2 to TRBJ2-1; D gene ambiguous. This CDR3 region has 15 residues. Trimming shortened V by 0 bases and J by 4 bases, and 10 bases separated the two germline ends. The V gene's germline CDR1 is LGHNA and CDR2 YNFKEQ. CDR3 region: CASSQDSTVYNEQFF. CDR3 DNA sequence: TGTGCCAGCAGCCAAGATAGTACGGTTTACAATGAGCAGTTCTTC.

This clone has only one observation. The rearrangement links TRBV3-1 (or the pseudogene TRBV3-2) to TRBJ1-1, with D tentatively TRBD1 (5 bases). This CDR3 contains 15 residues. CDR1 is LGHDT, CDR2 YNNKEL, per germline (reference sequence). Trimming left V 1 base short and J 2 bases short, with 11 bases between. The CDR3 loop reads CASSQGKGKNTEAFF. The CDR3 DNA reads TGTGCCAGCAGCCAAGGAAAGGGGAAAAACACTGAAGCTTTCTTT.

This rearrangement joins TRBV28 to TRBJ2-7, with D unclear. The CDR3 covers 10 residues. With 5 bases removed from V and 7 bases from J, the gap between germline ends came to 6 bases. From germline, CDR1 is MDHEN and CDR2 SYDVKM. The CDR3 protein is CASSNSEQYF. CDR3 in DNA: TGTGCCAGCAGTAATAGTGAGCAGTACTTC.

This chain uses TRBV7-2 with TRBJ1-1; no clear D gene. This CDR3 is 13 amino acids long. The V end was cut by 2 bases, the J end by 3 bases, with 7 bases between. The germline CDR1 and CDR2 sequences are SGHTA and FQGNSA. The CDR3 DNA reads TGTGCCAGCAGCTTATTAGAGGACACTGAAGCTTTCTTT. It encodes CASSLLEDTEAFF.

V is TRBV30 and J is TRBJ1-1; TRBD1 matches 8 bases. The germline gives CDR1 GTSNPN, CDR2 SVGIG (reference sequence). With 3 bases clipped from V and 1 base from J, the junction kept 10 bases outside the gene matches. This CDR3 has 16 residues. The CDR3 is CAWRQGVGTGNTEAFF. As DNA, the CDR3 is TGTGCCTGGAGGCAAGGGGTGGGGACAGGGAACACTGAAGCTTTCTTT.

V is TRBV19 and J is TRBJ1-1; no clear D gene. Germline CDR1 LNHDA, CDR2 SQIVND (reference sequence). The V end lost 1 base, the J end lost 0 bases, and 12 bases lay between the germline ends. The CDR3 is made up of 16 amino acids. CDR3 region: CASSIGPGPMNTEAFF. The CDR3 region has the DNA TGTGCCAGTAGTATAGGGCCAGGTCCCATGAACACTGAAGCTTTCTTT.

This clone was counted once. The chain employs TRBV7-3 and TRBJ2-1; 9 bases are shared with TRBD2. Germline CDR1 is SGHTA and CDR2 is FQGTGA. The CDR3 sequence is 15 residues long. Trimming removed 6 bases from V and 2 bases from J; junction bases left unmatched: 5. The CDR3 region has the DNA TGTGCCAGCAGTATTAGCGGGGGACCCTACAATGAGCAGTTCTTC. Its translation is CASSISGGPYNEQFF.

The V call is TRBV30, the J call TRBJ2-2; 9 positions match TRBD1. The V segment lost 7 bases and the J segment 1 base; nucleotides outside the gene matches: 4. The CDR3 runs to 14 residues. CDR1 is GTSNPN and CDR2 is SVGIG in the germline V gene (reference sequence). For the CDR3, the DNA is TGTGCCTCACAGGGGGCGGGGAACACCGGGGAGCTGTTTTTT. Residues: CASQGAGNTGELFF.

The chain carries TRBV5-6 and TRBJ2-7; 11 positions match TRBD1. The CDR3 is 16 residues long. Unmatched junction bases numbered 13, after V lost 2 bases and J lost 9 bases. Germline V gives CDR1 SGHDT, CDR2 YYEEEE. The CDR3 loop reads CASSFYLRDRGIAQYF. The CDR3 DNA follows: TGTGCCAGCAGCTTCTACCTCCGGGACAGGGGGATTGCGCAGTACTTC.